This passage covers 11 T cell receptor beta chains from one sample sequenced in a study of cytomegalovirus exposure and HLA in healthy donors. The primer mix had 60 Vbeta and 13 Jbeta primers. Sequenced by immunoSEQ multiplex PCR; TCRdb stores in-frame clones only, minus some. The sample shows 150,000 to 200,000 clones, 70% to 80% of them seen only once. The sequencing input was PBMCs. The receptor source for this set is a woman aged 25 to 45 in good health and CMV-seropositive.

In this sample, this clone turned up once. The chain is built from TRBV6-1 and TRBJ2-1; D unresolved. This CDR3 contains 13 residues. Looked up from germline, CDR1 is MNHNS and CDR2 is SASEGT. V dropped 9 bases and J dropped 6 bases, with 15 bases sitting between them. CDR3: CASYPPRINEQFF. The CDR3 nucleotides read TGTGCCAGTTACCCTCCGAGGATCAATGAGCAGTTCTTC.

The chain carries TRBV10-3 and TRBJ1-5; 7 nucleotides agree with TRBD1. J was trimmed by 5 bases and V by 8 bases; bases with no gene match: 6. Germline-derived CDR1 and CDR2 are ENHRY and SYGVKD. The CDR3 sequence is 13 residues long. The CDR3 here is CAIRDSAYQPQHF. The CDR3 DNA reads TGTGCCATCCGGGACAGTGCTTATCAGCCCCAGCATTTT.

Only a few counts were recorded for this clone. The rearrangement joins TRBV7-2 to TRBJ2-7; TRBD2 agrees at 12 bases. Germline V gene data show CDR1 as SGHTA and CDR2 as FQGNSA. The CDR3 is made up of 16 amino acids. V lost 0 bases and J lost 5; bases outside the gene matches: 5. The chain's CDR3 is CASSLAWTSGKNEQYF. CDR3 DNA sequence: TGTGCCAGCAGCTTAGCTTGGACTAGCGGGAAGAACGAGCAGTACTTC.

V gene TRBV12-5 combines with J gene TRBJ2-7; TRBD2 might be the D (5 bases). V was cut by 3 bases and J by 7 bases, with 19 bases left in between. The CDR3 sequence is 15 residues long. Germline V CDR1 and CDR2: LGHNT, FRNRAP. The CDR3, as DNA: TGTGCTAGTGGTTTCCAAACCGGACTCCCGGGGGAGCAGTACTTC. Amino acid sequence: CASGFQTGLPGEQYF. Together with reference TRBV12-5 and TRBJ2-7, the CDR3 gives the full variable domain: DARVTQTPRHKVTEMGQEVTMRCQPILGHNTVFWYRQTMMQGLELLAYFRNRAPLDDSGMPKDRFSAEMPDATLATLKIQPSEPRDSAVYFCASGFQTGLPGEQYFGPGTRLTVT.

V gene TRBV5-4 combines with J gene TRBJ2-5, with D maybe TRBD1 (5 bases). V lost 1 base to trimming and J lost 5 bases, with 15 bases between them. CDR1 is SGHNT and CDR2 is YYREEE in the germline V gene (reference sequence). This CDR3 has 15 amino acids. The CDR3 DNA reads TGTGCCAGCAGCTTGAGGGCTAGGGGTGAGGAGACCCAGTACTTC. This codes for CASSLRARGEETQYF. The whole variable domain, remainder taken from reference TRBV5-4 and TRBJ2-5, is ETGVTQSPTHLIKTRGQQVTLRCSSQSGHNTVSWYQQALGQGPQFIFQYYREEENGRGNFPPRFSGLQFPNYSSELNVNALELDDSALYLCASSLRARGEETQYFGPGTRLLVL.

The chain recombines TRBV4-3 with TRBJ1-1; 9 bases agree with TRBD1. The length of the CDR3 is 14 residues. Losses at the gene ends were 4 bases for V and 1 base for J; bases not matched to a gene: 1. CDR1 is LGHNA, CDR2 YSLEER, per germline. The CDR3 is CASSPDRGNTEAFF. CDR3 in DNA: TGCGCCAGCAGCCCGGACAGGGGGAACACTGAAGCTTTCTTT.

J is TRBJ1-2 and V is TRBV4-3, with 10 bases that match TRBD1. The germline CDR1 and CDR2 sequences are LGHNA and YSLEER. Trimming removed 2 bases from V and 3 bases from J; junction bases left unmatched: 3. This CDR3 contains 15 residues. CDR3 in DNA: TGCGCCAGCAGCCAATGGACAGGGGGGGACTATGGCTACACCTTC. Protein product: CASSQWTGGDYGYTF.

This chain links TRBV6-1 with TRBJ2-7; TRBD2 matches at 8 bases. Germline-derived CDR1 and CDR2 are MNHNS and SASEGT. V lost 10 bases and J lost 1; bases outside the gene matches: 9. The CDR3 spans 14 residues. The CDR3 DNA follows: TGTGCCACCCTGTTCGGGGGGGCTTCCTACGAGCAGTACTTC. Protein sequence: CATLFGGASYEQYF.

The rearrangement links TRBV29-1 to TRBJ2-3; D uncertain. The V and J ends lost 4 bases and 3 bases respectively, with 17 bases between them. The length of the CDR3 is 15 residues. Per the germline V gene, CDR1 is SQVTM and CDR2 is ANQGSEA. The CDR3 DNA sequence: TGCAGCGTTGTGCGGCGGCCGGAGATGACAGATACGCAGTATTTT. The encoded protein is CSVVRRPEMTDTQYF.

The chain joins TRBV6-1 to TRBJ2-7; weak D call: TRBD1 (6 bases). The V end lost 4 bases, the J end lost 2 bases, and 15 bases lay between the germline ends. The germline gives CDR1 MNHNS, CDR2 SASEGT. This CDR3 region has 15 residues. The CDR3 DNA reads as TGTGCCAGCAGTGGTGGCAGGGGCCGAACCTACGAGCAGTACTTC. It is translated as CASSGGRGRTYEQYF.

This clone was observed a handful of times. The CDR3 region has the DNA TGTGCCAGCTTGGGGGGGTTGGACACTGAAGCTTTCTTT. It encodes CASLGGLDTEAFF. The chain couples TRBV18 to TRBJ1-1, with a weak D call TRBD1 (5 bases). V was cut by 7 bases and J by 3 bases, with 12 bases left in between. The length of the CDR3 is 13 residues. CDR1 and CDR2 (germline): KGHSH, LQKENI.